Following are 11 T cell receptor beta chains from one sample sequenced in a study of CD8 T cells in ankylosing spondylitis. Study conclusions and caveats: For ankylosing spondylitis blood, a TCR beta motif of under ten highly homologous variants appeared characteristic.

TCRdb fed the 5' RACE reads into MiXCR, producing one record per CDR3 protein. The table records approximately 540,000 distinct CDR3 sequences, about 12% of them present only once. The antigens these receptors bind are not known. The sequencing sample was made of blood, either unsorted or a sorted T cell fraction (not recorded which). The receptors were gathered from a male donor with ankylosing spondylitis.

This clonotype was observed a handful of times. The chain links TRBV19 to TRBJ2-1; 8 nucleotides match TRBD2. J lost 8 bases, V lost 5 bases, and 14 bases had no gene match. The CDR3 has 16 amino acids. The germline V gene has CDR1 LNHDA and CDR2 SQIVND (reference sequence). The CDR3 DNA follows: TGTGCCAGTAGTCCTACCCGGGGACTAGGCCGCCATGAGCAGTTCTTC. Translated: CASSPTRGLGRHEQFF.

This clonotype was recorded many times. This chain links TRBV2 with TRBJ2-1; TRBD1 aligns across 10 bases. V was clipped by 6 bases and J by 8 bases; unmatched bases: 7. The CDR3 is made up of 14 amino acids. Germline-derived CDR1 and CDR2 are SNHLY and FYNNEI. CDR3 residues: CASSRDRGFDEQFF. For the CDR3, the DNA is TGTGCCAGCAGCCGGGACAGGGGCTTCGATGAGCAGTTCTTC.

The V and J genes are TRBV5-1 and TRBJ2-6, with D unresolved. V lost 1 base and J lost 0, with 8 bases in between. The CDR3 extends over 16 amino acids. Germline-derived CDR1 and CDR2 are SGHRS and YFSETQ. CDR3 sequence reads: CASSLPDHSGANVLTF. The CDR3 region has the DNA TGCGCCAGCAGCTTGCCGGACCACTCTGGGGCCAACGTCCTGACTTTC.

This sequence joins TRBV28 and TRBJ2-5; D gene unclear. Trimming took 5 bases from V and 9 from J, leaving 10 bases between them. The germline V gene has CDR1 MDHEN and CDR2 SYDVKM. The CDR3 consists of 11 residues. The CDR3 coding sequence is TGTGCCAGCAGTGCCCCCTTCGCCCAGTACTTC. It specifies CASSAPFAQYF.

CDR3: CASSDLRLAGRNEQFF. CDR3 in DNA: TGTGCCAGCAGTGATCTGCGACTAGCGGGACGCAATGAGCAGTTCTTC. The chain joins TRBV2 to TRBJ2-1; TRBD2 matches at 11 bases. The CDR3 extends over 16 amino acids. V trimming: 3 bases; J trimming: 6 bases; junction bases outside the gene matches: 7. CDR1 is SNHLY and CDR2 is FYNNEI in the germline V gene.

This clonotype showed up just a few times. V and J are TRBV5-6 and TRBJ1-1; no reliable D call. The CDR3 has 15 residues. The V end was cut by 1 base, the J end by 2 bases, with 12 bases between. CDR1 and CDR2 (germline): SGHDT, YYEEEE. The CDR3 loop is CASSLWWQANTEAFF. The DNA of the CDR3 is TGTGCCAGCAGCTTGTGGTGGCAGGCAAACACTGAAGCTTTCTTT.

The rearrangement joins TRBV7-2 to TRBJ2-7; 12 bases agree with TRBD2. J lost 2 bases, V lost 6 bases, and 5 bases had no gene match. CDR1 is SGHTA, CDR2 FQGNSA, per germline. The CDR3 is 15 residues long. The CDR3 sequence is CASRYLAGGPYEQYF. The CDR3 DNA sequence: TGTGCCAGCAGATACCTAGCGGGAGGGCCCTACGAGCAGTACTTC.

This clonotype was detected a few times. This chain uses TRBV20-1 with TRBJ1-2; the D is unclear. V gave up 0 bases and J gave up 4 bases, with 12 bases separating them. The CDR3 loop spans 14 amino acids. Germline assignment: CDR1 DFQATT and CDR2 SNEGSKA (reference sequence). The CDR3 spells CSARDGVNRYGYTF. The CDR3 DNA is TGCAGTGCTAGAGATGGAGTTAATCGCTATGGCTACACCTTC.

This clonotype was detected a few times. The CDR3 sequence is CATKAGRTAFF. In nucleotides, the CDR3 is TGTGCCACCAAGGCAGGGAGGACAGCTTTCTTT. The chain employs TRBV6-2 or TRBV6-3 and TRBJ1-1, with a weak D call TRBD1 (5 bases). The CDR3 is made up of 11 amino acids. Trimming removed 10 bases at V and 10 bases at J, with 16 bases between. Germline lookup yields CDR1 MNHEY and CDR2 SVGEGT.

This clonotype occurred once. A read error may explain this, as a much larger clone is one base away. V is TRBV7-6 and J is TRBJ1-6; D perhaps matches TRBD1 (5 bases). Germline lookup yields CDR1 SGHVS and CDR2 FNYEAQ. The CDR3 loop spans 12 amino acids. CDR3 protein: CAISPGDSPLHF. CDR3 coding DNA: TGTGCCATCAGCCCGGGGGATTCACCCCTCCACTTT. Full variable domain (rest looked up from reference TRBV7-6 and TRBJ1-6): GAGVSQSPRYKVTKRGQDVALRCDPISGHVSLYWYRQALGQGPEFLTYFNYEAQQDKSGLPNDRFSAERPEGSISTLTIQRTEQRDSAMYRCAISPGDSPLHFGNGTRLTVT.

This clonotype was observed a handful of times. This chain links TRBV20-1 with TRBJ2-1, with D perhaps matching TRBD2 (5 bases). From germline, CDR1 is DFQATT and CDR2 SNEGSKA (reference sequence). There are 18 residues in the CDR3. The germline V and J ends were trimmed by 0 bases and 4 bases, with 22 bases remaining between them. CDR3 amino acids: CSARDIRGPGVPYNEQFF. CDR3 sequence (DNA): TGCAGTGCTAGAGATATACGGGGTCCCGGAGTGCCTTACAATGAGCAGTTCTTC.